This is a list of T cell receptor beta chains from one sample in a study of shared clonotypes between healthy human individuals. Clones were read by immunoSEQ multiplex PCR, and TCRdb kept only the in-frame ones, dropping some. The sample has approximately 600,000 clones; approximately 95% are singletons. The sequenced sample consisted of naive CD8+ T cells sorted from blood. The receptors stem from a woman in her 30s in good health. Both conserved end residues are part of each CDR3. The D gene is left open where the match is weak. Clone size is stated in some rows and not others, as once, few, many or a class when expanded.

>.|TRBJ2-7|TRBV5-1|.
TGCGCCAGCAGCTTGGCCGGACGGGGAGTTATCGAGCAGTACTTC
CASSLAGRGVIEQYF
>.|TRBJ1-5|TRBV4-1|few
TGCGCCAGCAGCCAAGATCAGGGGATCCAGCCCCAGCATTTT
CASSQDQGIQPQHF
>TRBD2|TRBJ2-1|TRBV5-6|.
TGTGCCAGCAGCCCGGGGGGGCTTTACAATGAGCAGTTCTTC
CASSPGGLYNEQFF
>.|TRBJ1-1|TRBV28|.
TGTGCCAGCAGTTTAAGAGGGGCTACCCCCTCAGACGCTGAAGCTTTCTTT
CASSLRGATPSDAEAFF
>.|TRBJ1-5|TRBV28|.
TGTGCCAGCACCGTGGAGGGCAGGGGACACCAGCCCCAGCATTTT
CASTVEGRGHQPQHF
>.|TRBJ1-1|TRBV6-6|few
TGTGCCAGCAGTCCTTGGATGGTGAACACTGAAGCTTTCTTT
CASSPWMVNTEAFF
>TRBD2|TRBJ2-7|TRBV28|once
TGTGCCAGCAGTTCCACTAGCGGGAGAGTTTACGAGCAGTACTTC
CASSSTSGRVYEQYF
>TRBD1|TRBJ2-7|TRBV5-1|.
TGCGCCAGCAGCCCCCCCCGGACAGGGAAAGATCGCTACGAGCAGTACTTC
CASSPPRTGKDRYEQYF
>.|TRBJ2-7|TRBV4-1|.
TGCGCCAGCAGCCAAGATCTGCGACTCTACGAGCAGTACTTC
CASSQDLRLYEQYF
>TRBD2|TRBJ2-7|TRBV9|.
TGTGCCAGCAGCGTAGGTTCTAGCGGGAACTACGAGCAGTACTTC
CASSVGSSGNYEQYF
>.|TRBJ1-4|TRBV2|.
TGTGCCAGCAGTGAAGGGCGGGTTTTCTACACCGCAACTAATGAAAAACTGTTTTTT
CASSEGRVFYTATNEKLFF
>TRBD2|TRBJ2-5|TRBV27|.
TGTGCCAGTTTCCCTCCGGGGGGGGAGACCCAGTACTTC
CASFPPGGETQYF
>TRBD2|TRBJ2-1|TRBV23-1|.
TGCGCCTTCTTCCTTAGCGGGAGAGAGTGTGAGCAGTTCTTC
CAFFLSGRECEQFF
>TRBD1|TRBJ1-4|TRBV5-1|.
TGCGCCAGCAGCTTGGGCGTGGGGGACAGGGGTCGGGAAAAACTGTTTTTT
CASSLGVGDRGREKLFF
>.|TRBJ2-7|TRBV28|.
TGTGCTACGGCAGGTTCCTCCTACGAGCAGTACTTC
CATAGSSYEQYF
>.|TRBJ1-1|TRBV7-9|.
TGTGCCAGCAGCTTAAGTGGGGGCTACACTGAAGCTTTCTTT
CASSLSGGYTEAFF
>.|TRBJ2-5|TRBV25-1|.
TGTGCCAGCAGTTTTCCGTACCAAGAGACCCAGTACTTC
CASSFPYQETQYF
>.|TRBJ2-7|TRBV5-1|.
TGCGCCAGCAGCTTGACCCGTACAACAACCTACGAGCAGTACTTC
CASSLTRTTTYEQYF
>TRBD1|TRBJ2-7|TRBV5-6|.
TGTGCCAGCAGCTTCGGGACAGGGTATTCGAGCTCCTACGAGCAGTACTTC
CASSFGTGYSSSYEQYF
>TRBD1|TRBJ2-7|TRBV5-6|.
TGTGCCAGCAGCCCCGGACAGGGGGCTTTCTACGAGCAGTACTTC
CASSPGQGAFYEQYF
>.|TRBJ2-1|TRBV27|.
TGTGCCAGCAGTTGGGGGCTTAGTTATGAGCAGTTCTTC
CASSWGLSYEQFF
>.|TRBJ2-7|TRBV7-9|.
TGTGCCAGCAGCTCCTCCGGGACGGGGCCCTACGAGCAGTACTTC
CASSSSGTGPYEQYF
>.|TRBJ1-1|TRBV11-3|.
TGTGCCAGCAGCCTTGGATCCAACACTGAAGCTTTCTTT
CASSLGSNTEAFF
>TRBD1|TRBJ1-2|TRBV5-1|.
TGCGCCAGCAGCCATGGGACAGGGAAATACTATGGCTACACCTTC
CASSHGTGKYYGYTF
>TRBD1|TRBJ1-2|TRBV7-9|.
TGTGCCAGCAGCGAAACTACAGGGGAAAGGAACTATGGCTACACCTTC
CASSETTGERNYGYTF
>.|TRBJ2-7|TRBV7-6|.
TGTGCCAGCAGCCCGACAGGTCTTCCCTACGAGCAGTACTTC
CASSPTGLPYEQYF
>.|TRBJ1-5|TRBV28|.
TGTGCCAGCAGTTTATTCGGGGAATGGGAGGGGAATCAGCCCCAGCATTTT
CASSLFGEWEGNQPQHF
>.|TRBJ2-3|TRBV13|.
TGTGCCAGCAGCTCACGGGCTTCAGATACGCAGTATTTT
CASSSRASDTQYF
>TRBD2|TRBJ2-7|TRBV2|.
TGTGCCAGCTGTGGTAGCGGGAGGGTCGGAACCTACGAGCAGTACTTC
CASCGSGRVGTYEQYF
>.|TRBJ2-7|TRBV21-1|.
TGTGCCAGCAGCTTCCGACTAGCGGGAGGGTACGAGCAGTACTTC
CASSFRLAGGYEQYF
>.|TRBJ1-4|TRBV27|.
TGTGCCAGCAGTTTAGGGGGCGCTAATGAAAAACTGTTTTTT
CASSLGGANEKLFF
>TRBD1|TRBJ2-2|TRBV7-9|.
TGTGCCAGCAGCGTACAGGGGGAAGGGACCGGGGAGCTGTTTTTT
CASSVQGEGTGELFF
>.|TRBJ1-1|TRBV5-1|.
TGCGCCAGCAGCCCCGACCGGGAAGCTGAAGCTTTCTTT
CASSPDREAEAFF
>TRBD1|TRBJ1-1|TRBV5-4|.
TGTGCCAGCAGCTTCCTGACAGGGGGCGTCGCTGAAGCTTTCTTT
CASSFLTGGVAEAFF
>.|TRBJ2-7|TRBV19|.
TGTGCCAGTAGGGCTCTCGGGAGTGGGGCTTACGAGCAGTACTTC
CASRALGSGAYEQYF
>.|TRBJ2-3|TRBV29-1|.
TGCAGCGTTGACATCGAAGATATGGTCGGAATTAGCACAGATACGCAGTATTTT
CSVDIEDMVGISTDTQYF
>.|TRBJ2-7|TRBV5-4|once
TGTGCCAGCAGCTTGGGGGTCTACGAGCAGTACTTC
CASSLGVYEQYF
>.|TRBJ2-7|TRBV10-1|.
TGCGCCAGCAGTGAGACCGCGTTAACCGGGGGCTACGAGCAGTACTTC
CASSETALTGGYEQYF
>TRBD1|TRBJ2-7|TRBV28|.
TGTGCCAGCAGTAGCCGGGACAGGGGGCCCGAGCAGTACTTC
CASSSRDRGPEQYF
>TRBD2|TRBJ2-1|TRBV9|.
TGTGCCAGCAGCCAAAGGACTAGCGGGAGAACGGGCAATGAGCAGTTCTTC
CASSQRTSGRTGNEQFF
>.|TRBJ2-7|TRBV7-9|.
TGTGCCAGCCGGGGGAGCTCCTACGAGCAGTACTTC
CASRGSSYEQYF
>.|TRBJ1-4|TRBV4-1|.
TGCGCCAGCAGCCAGGCGGGGCCTGAAAAACTGTTTTTT
CASSQAGPEKLFF
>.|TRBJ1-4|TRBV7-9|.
TGTGCCAGCAGCTTAGTTGGGGGAACTAATGAAAAACTGTTTTTT
CASSLVGGTNEKLFF
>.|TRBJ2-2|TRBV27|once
TGTGCCAGCAGTCTCGGACGGCCGGATGAGCTGTTTTTT
CASSLGRPDELFF
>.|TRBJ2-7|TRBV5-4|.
TGTGCCAGCAGCTTGGAGATTCCTTCGGTTCCCGAGCAGTACTTC
CASSLEIPSVPEQYF
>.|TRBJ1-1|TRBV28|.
TGTGCCAGCAGTTCCCCCCGAGAAACCAACACTGAAGCTTTCTTT
CASSSPRETNTEAFF
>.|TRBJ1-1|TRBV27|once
TGTGCCAGCAGATGGGGAGGGGGGCTCACTGAAGCTTTCTTT
CASRWGGGLTEAFF
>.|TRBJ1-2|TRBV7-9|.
TGTGCCAGCAGCGGGGACAACACCTATGGCTACACCTTC
CASSGDNTYGYTF
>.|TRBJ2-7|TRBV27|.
TGTGCCAGCAGCCAAGGGGACACATCCTACGAGCAGTACTTC
CASSQGDTSYEQYF
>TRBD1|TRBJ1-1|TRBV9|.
TGTGCCAGCAGCGCCCACCCACCGGGACAGGCGAGAAACGCTGAAGCTTTCTTT
CASSAHPPGQARNAEAFF
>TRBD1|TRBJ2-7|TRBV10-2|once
TGCGCCAGCACCCCGGACAGGGGGTTGTCCTACGAGCAGTACTTC
CASTPDRGLSYEQYF
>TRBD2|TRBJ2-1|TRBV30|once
TGTGCCTCAACTAGCGGGAGCTCTTCCTACAATGAGCAGTTCTTC
CASTSGSSSYNEQFF
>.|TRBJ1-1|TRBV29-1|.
TGCAGCGTTGACGGGGGGCGGATAACTGAAGCTTTCTTT
CSVDGGRITEAFF